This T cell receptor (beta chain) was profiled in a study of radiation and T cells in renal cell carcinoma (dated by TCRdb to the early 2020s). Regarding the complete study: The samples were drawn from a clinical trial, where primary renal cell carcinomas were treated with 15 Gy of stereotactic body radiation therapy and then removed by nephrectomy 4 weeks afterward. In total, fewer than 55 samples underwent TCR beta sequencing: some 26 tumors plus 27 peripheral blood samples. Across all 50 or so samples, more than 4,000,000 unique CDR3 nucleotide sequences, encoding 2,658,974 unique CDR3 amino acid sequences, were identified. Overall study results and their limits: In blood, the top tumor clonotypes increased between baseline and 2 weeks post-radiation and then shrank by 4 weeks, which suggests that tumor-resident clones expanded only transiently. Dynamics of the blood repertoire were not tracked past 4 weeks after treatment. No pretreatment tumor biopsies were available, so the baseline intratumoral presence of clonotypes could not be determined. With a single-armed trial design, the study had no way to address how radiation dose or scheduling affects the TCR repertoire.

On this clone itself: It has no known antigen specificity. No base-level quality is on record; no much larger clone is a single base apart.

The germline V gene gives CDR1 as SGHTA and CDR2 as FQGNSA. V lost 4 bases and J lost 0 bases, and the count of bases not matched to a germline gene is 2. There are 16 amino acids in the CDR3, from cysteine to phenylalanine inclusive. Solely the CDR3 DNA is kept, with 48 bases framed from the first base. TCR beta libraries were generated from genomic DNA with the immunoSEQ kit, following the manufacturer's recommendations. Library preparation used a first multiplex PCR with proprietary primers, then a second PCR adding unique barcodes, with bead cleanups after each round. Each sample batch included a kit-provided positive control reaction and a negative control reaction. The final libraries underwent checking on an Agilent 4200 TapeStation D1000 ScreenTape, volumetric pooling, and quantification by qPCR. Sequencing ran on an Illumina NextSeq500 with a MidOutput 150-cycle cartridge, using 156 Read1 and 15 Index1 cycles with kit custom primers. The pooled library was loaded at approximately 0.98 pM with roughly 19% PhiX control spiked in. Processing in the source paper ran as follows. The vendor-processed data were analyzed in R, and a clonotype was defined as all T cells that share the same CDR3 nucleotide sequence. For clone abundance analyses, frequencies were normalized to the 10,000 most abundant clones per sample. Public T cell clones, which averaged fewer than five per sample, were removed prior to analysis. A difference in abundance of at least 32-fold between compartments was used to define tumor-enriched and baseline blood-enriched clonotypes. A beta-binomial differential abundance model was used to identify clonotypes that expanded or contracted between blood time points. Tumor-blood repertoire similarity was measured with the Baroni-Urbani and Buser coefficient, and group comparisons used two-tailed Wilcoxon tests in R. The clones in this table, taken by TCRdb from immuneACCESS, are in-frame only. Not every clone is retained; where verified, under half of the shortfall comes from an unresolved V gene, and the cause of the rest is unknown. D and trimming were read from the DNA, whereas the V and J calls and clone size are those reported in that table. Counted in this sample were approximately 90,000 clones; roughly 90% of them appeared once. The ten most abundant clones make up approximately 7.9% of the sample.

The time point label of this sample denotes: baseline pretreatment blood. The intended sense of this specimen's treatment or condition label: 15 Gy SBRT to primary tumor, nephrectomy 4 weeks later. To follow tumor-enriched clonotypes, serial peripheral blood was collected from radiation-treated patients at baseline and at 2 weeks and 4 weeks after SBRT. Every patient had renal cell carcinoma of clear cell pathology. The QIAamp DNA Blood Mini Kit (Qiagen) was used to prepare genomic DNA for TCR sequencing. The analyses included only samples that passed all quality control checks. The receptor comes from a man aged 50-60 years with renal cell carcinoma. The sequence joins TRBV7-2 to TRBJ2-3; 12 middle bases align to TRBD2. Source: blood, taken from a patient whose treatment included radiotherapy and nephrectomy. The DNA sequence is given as TGTGCCAGCAGCTGGACTAGCGGGGCTAGCACAGATACGCAGTATTTT. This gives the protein CASSWTSGASTDTQYF. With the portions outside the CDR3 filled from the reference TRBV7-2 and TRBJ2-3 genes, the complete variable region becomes GAGVSQSPSNKVTEKGKDVELRCDPISGHTALYWYRQSLGQGLEFLIYFQGNSAPDKSGLPSDRFSAERTGGSVSTLTIQRTQQEDSAVYLCASSWTSGASTDTQYFGPGTRLTVL.